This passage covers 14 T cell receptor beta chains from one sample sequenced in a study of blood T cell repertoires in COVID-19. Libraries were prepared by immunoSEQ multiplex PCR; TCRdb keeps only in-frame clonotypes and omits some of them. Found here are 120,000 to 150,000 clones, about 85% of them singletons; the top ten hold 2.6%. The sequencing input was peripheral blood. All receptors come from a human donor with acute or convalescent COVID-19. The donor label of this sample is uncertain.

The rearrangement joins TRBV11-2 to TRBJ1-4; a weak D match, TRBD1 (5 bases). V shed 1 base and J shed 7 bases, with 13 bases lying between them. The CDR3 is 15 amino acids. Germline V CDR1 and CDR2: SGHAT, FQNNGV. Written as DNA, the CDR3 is TGTGCCAGCAGCTTAGCGTCCGGGGGACGTGAAAAACTGTTTTTT. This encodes CASSLASGGREKLFF.

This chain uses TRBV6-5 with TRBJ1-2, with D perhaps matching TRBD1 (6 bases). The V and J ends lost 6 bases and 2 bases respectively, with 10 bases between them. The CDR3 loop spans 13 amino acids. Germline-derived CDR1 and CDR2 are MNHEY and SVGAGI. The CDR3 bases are TGTGCCAGCAGAAAGACAGGAAACTATGGCTACACCTTC. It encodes CASRKTGNYGYTF.

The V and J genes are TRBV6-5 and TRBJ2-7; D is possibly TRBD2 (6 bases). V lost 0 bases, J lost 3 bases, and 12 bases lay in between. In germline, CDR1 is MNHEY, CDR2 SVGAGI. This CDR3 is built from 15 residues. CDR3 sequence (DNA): TGTGCCAGCAGTTACTCGGGACTTGAAAGCTACGAGCAGTACTTC. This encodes CASSYSGLESYEQYF.

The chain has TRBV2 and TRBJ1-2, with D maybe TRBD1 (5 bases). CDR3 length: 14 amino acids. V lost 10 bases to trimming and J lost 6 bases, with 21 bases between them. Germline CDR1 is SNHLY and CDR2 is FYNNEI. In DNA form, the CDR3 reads TGTGCCACCTGGGCTGGGGGGACGATGGATGGCTACACCTTC. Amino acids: CATWAGGTMDGYTF. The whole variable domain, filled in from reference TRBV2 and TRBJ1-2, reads EPEVTQTPSHQVTQMGQEVILRCVPISNHLYFYWYRQILGQKVEFLVSFYNNEISEKSEIFDDQFSVERPDGSNFTLKIRSTKLEDSAMYFCATWAGGTMDGYTFGSGTRLTVV.

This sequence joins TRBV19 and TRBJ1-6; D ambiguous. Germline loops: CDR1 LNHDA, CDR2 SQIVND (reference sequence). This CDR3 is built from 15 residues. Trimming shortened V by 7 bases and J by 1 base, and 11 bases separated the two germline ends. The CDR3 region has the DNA TGTGCCAGTACGGGAGGGAGATCCTATAATTCACCCCTCCACTTT. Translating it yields CASTGGRSYNSPLHF.

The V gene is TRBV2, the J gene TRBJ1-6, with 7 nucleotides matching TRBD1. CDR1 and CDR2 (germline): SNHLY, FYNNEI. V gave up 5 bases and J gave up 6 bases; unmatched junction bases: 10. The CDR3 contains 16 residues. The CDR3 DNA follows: TGTGCCAGCAGTTTTATGATAGGGGGCGGTAATTCACCCCTCCACTTT. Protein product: CASSFMIGGGNSPLHF.

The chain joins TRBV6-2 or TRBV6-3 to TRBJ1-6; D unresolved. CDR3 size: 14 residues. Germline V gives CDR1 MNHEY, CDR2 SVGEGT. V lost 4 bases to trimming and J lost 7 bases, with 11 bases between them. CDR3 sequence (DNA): TGTGCCAGCAGTTCTTTGGTGGGCAATTCACCCCTCCACTTT. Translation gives CASSSLVGNSPLHF.

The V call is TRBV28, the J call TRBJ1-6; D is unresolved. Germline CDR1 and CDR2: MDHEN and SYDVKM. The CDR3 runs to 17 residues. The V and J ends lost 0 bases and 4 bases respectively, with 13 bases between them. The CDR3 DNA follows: TGTGCCAGCAGTTTATGGGCGGCTGTGGCTTATAATTCACCCCTCCACTTT. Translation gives CASSLWAAVAYNSPLHF.

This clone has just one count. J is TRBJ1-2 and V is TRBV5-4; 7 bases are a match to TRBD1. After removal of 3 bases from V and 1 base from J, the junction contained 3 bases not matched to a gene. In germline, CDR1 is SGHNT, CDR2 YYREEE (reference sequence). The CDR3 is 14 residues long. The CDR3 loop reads CASSWGTDNYGYTF. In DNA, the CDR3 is TGTGCCAGCAGCTGGGGGACAGATAACTATGGCTACACCTTC.

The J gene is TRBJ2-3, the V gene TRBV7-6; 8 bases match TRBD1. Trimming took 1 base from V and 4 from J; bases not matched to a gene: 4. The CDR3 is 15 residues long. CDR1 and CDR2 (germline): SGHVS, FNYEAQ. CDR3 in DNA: TGTGCCAGCAGCTTAGTACGGACAGGGCCAGATACGCAGTATTTT. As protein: CASSLVRTGPDTQYF. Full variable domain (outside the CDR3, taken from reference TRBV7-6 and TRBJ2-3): GAGVSQSPRYKVTKRGQDVALRCDPISGHVSLYWYRQALGQGPEFLTYFNYEAQQDKSGLPNDRFSAERPEGSISTLTIQRTEQRDSAMYRCASSLVRTGPDTQYFGPGTRLTVL.

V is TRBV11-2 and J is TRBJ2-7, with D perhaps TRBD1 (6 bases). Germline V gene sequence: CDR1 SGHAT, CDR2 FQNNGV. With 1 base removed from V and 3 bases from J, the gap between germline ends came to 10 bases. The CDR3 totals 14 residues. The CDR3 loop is CASSLGQVNYEQYV. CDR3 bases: TGTGCCAGCAGCTTAGGACAGGTCAACTACGAGCAGTACGTC.

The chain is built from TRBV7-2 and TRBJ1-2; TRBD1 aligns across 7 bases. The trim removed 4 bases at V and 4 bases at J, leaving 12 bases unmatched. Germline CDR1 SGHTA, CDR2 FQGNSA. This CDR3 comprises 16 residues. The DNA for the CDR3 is TGTGCCAGCAGCTCACAACAGGGGAGTCGGGTCTATGGCTACACCTTC. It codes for CASSSQQGSRVYGYTF.

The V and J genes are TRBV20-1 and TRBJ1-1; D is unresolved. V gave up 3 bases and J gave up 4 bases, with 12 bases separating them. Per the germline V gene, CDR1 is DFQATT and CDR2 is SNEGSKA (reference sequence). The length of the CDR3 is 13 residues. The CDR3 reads CSASGHQATEAFF. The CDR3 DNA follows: TGCAGTGCTAGTGGCCACCAGGCCACTGAAGCTTTCTTT.

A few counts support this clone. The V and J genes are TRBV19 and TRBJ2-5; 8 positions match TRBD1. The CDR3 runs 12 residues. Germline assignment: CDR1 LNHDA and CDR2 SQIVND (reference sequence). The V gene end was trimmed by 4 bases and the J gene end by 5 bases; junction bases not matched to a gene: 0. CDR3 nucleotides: TGTGCCAGTAGTAGACAGGGGGAGACCCAGTACTTC. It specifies CASSRQGETQYF.